This T cell receptor (beta chain) was documented in a study of CD8+CD57+ T cells in acquired aplastic anemia. Overall study findings and caveats: Patients and controls shared 25 to 30 CD8+ CDR3 sequences, highly expressed in patients.

The template used for profiling TCR beta VDJ and CDR3 was genomic DNA. TCRdb independently ran MiXCR on the reads; one entry per CDR3 protein. The data hold 200,000 to 250,000 distinct CDR3 sequences, with approximately 35% observed a single time. The CDR3 is made up of 15 amino acids. Germline CDR1 reads MNHNS; CDR2 reads SASEGT. Between the trimmed V and J ends, which lost 6 bases and 0 bases, there was a span of 15 bases. The table lists this clonotype with a few counts. What it binds is unknown. The sample taken for sequencing was sorted CD4+, CD8+, or CD8+CD57+ T cells (not recorded which) from PBMCs. This rearrangement joins TRBV6-1 to TRBJ2-7; maybe TRBD2 (5 bases). This receptor was identified in a human donor in good health, serving as a control. CDR3 DNA sequence: TGTGCCAGCAGGCGAGCTGGAGGAGACTCCTACGAGCAGTACTTC. This gives the protein CASRRAGGDSYEQYF.